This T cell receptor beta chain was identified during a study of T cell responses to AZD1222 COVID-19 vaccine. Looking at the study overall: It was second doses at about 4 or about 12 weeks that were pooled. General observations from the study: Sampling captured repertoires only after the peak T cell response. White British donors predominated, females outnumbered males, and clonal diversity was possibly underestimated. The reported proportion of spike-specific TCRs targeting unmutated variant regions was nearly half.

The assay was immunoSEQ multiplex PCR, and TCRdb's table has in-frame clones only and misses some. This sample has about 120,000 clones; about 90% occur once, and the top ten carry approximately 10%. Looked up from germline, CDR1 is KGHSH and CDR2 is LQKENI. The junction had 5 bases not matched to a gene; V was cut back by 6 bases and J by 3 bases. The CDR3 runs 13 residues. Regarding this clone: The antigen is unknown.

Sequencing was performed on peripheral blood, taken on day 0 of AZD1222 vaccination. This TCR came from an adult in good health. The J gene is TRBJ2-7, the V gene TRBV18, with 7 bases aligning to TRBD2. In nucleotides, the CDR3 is TGTGCCAGCTCGCAAACGGGGGGCTACGAGCAGTACTTC. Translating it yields CASSQTGGYEQYF. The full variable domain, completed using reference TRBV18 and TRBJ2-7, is NAGVMQNPRHLVRRRGQEARLRCSPMKGHSHVYWYRQLPEEGLKFMVYLQKENIIDESGMPKERFSAEFPKEGPSILRIQQVVRGDSAAYFCASSQTGGYEQYFGPGTRLTVT.